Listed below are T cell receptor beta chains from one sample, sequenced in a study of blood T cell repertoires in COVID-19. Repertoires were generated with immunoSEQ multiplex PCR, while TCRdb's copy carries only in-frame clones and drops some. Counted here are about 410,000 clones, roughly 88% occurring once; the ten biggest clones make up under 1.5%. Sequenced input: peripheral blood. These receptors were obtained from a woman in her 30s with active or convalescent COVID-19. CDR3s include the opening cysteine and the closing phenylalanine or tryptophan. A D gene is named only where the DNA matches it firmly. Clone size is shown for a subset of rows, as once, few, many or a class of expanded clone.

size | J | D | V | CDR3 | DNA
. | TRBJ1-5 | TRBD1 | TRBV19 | CASDRDGSNQPQHF | TGTGCCAGCGACAGGGACGGGAGCAATCAGCCCCAGCATTTT
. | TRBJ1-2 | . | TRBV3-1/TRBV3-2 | CASSPRGEYGYTF | TGTGCCAGCAGCCCCCGCGGAGAGTATGGCTACACCTTC
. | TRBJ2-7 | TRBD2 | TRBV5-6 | CASSLGLAGSYEQYF | TGTGCCAGCAGCTTAGGACTAGCGGGGTCCTACGAGCAGTACTTC
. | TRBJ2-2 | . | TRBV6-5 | CASSPRRGTGELFF | TGTGCCAGCAGTCCTCGACGCGGAACCGGGGAGCTGTTTTTT
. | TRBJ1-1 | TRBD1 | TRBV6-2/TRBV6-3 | CASSYSVTGSVEAFF | TGTGCCAGCAGTTACTCAGTGACAGGGTCCGTTGAAGCTTTCTTT
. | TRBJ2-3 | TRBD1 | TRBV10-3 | CAIRGQGAADTQYF | TGTGCCATCAGGGGACAGGGGGCTGCAGATACGCAGTATTTT
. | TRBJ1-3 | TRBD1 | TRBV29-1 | CSVEDGTGTGNTIYF | TGCAGCGTTGAAGACGGGACAGGGACTGGAAACACCATATATTTT
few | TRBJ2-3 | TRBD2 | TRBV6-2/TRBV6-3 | CASSYSGGATDTQYF | TGTGCCAGCAGTTACAGCGGGGGGGCCACAGATACGCAGTATTTT
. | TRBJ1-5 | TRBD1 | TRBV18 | CASSPTGSSNQPQHF | TGTGCCAGCTCGCCGACAGGGTCCAGCAATCAGCCCCAGCATTTT
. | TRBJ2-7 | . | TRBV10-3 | CAISGTGSAEQYF | TGTGCCATCAGTGGCACAGGGAGCGCCGAGCAGTACTTC
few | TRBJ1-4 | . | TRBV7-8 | CASSLEISTNEKLFF | TGTGCCAGCAGCTTAGAAATCTCAACTAATGAAAAACTGTTTTTT
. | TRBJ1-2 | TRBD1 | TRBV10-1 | CASSEGGTGVTGGYTF | TGCGCCAGCAGTGAAGGTGGGACAGGTGTAACCGGGGGCTACACCTTC
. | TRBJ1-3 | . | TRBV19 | CASSIGGAVSGNTIYF | TGTGCCAGTAGTATCGGAGGCGCGGTTTCTGGAAACACCATATATTTT
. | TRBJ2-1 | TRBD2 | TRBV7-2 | CASRLAGPGEQFF | TGTGCCAGCAGGCTAGCGGGCCCCGGTGAGCAGTTCTTC
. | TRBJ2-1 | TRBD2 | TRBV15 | CATSRDLGLAGETNEQFF | TGTGCCACCAGCAGAGACCTCGGGCTAGCGGGGGAAACCAATGAGCAGTTCTTC
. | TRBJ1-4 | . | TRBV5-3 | CARSSLEITATNEKLFF | TGTGCCAGAAGCTCCCTTGAGATAACGGCAACTAATGAAAAACTGTTTTTT
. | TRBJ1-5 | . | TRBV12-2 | CASRLFPGLINQPQHF | TGTGCAAGTCGCCTATTTCCGGGACTCATAAATCAGCCCCAGCATTTT
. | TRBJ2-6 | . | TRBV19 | CATSGGTEANVLTF | TGTGCCACCTCCGGAGGGACTGAGGCCAACGTCCTGACTTTC
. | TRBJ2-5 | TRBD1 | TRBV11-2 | CASSSGTGGTETQYF | TGTGCCAGCAGCTCCGGGACAGGGGGCACAGAGACCCAGTACTTC
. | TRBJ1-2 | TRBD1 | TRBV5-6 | CASSTGTGGRGYTF | TGTGCCAGCAGCACCGGGACAGGGGGTAGGGGCTACACCTTC
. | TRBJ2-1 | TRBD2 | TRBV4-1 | CASSQGGLAGYNEQFF | TGCGCCAGCAGCCAAGGGGGACTAGCGGGATACAATGAGCAGTTCTTC
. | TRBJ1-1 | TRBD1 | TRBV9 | CASSPQGQLNTEAFF | TGTGCCAGCAGCCCACAGGGACAGCTGAACACTGAAGCTTTCTTT
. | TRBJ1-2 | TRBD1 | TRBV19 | CASSINDRADGYTF | TGTGCCAGTAGTATTAATGACAGGGCGGATGGCTACACCTTC
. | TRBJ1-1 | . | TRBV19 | CASSHYEVSTEAFF | TGTGCCAGTAGTCACTACGAAGTTAGCACTGAAGCTTTCTTT
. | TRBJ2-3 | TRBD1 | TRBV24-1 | CATRGTATDTQYF | TGTGCCACCAGGGGGACAGCCACAGATACGCAGTATTTT
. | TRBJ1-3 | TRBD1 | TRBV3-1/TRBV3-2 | CASSQLPGTVGNTIYF | TGTGCCAGCAGCCAACTTCCCGGGACAGTCGGAAACACCATATATTTT
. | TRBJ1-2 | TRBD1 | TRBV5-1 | CASSLGDRGYDYGYTF | TGCGCCAGCAGCTTGGGGGACAGGGGGTACGACTATGGCTACACCTTC
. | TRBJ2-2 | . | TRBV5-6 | CASSFVGGTGELFF | TGTGCCAGCAGCTTTGTAGGGGGCACCGGGGAGCTGTTTTTT
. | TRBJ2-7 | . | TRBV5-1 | CASSLEAGKAEQYF | TGCGCCAGCAGCTTGGAGGCAGGAAAGGCCGAGCAGTACTTC
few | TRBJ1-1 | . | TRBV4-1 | CASSQERTMEAFF | TGCGCCAGCAGCCAAGAGAGAACCATGGAAGCTTTCTTT
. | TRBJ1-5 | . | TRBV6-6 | CASSRTDSNQPQHF | TGTGCCAGCAGCCGGACAGACAGCAATCAGCCCCAGCATTTT
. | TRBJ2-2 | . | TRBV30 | CAWNPSLLGTGELFF | TGTGCCTGGAACCCTAGCTTGCTCGGCACCGGGGAGCTGTTTTTT
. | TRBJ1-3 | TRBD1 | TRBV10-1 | CASRTVRGSIRPLSGNTIYF | TGCGCCAGCAGAACCGTCAGGGGGAGCATTAGACCTCTCTCTGGAAACACCATATATTTT
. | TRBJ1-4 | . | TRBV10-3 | CAISAGQIEMKELFF | TGTGCCATCAGCGCCGGACAGATAGAAATGAAAGAACTGTTTTTT
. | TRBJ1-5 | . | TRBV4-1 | CASSPGEYSNQPQHF | TGCGCCAGCAGCCCCGGGGAATATAGCAATCAGCCCCAGCATTTT
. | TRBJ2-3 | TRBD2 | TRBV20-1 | CSASLADNTDTQYF | TGCAGTGCTAGTCTAGCGGACAACACAGATACGCAGTATTTT
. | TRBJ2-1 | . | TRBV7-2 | CASSFNRDNEQFF | TGTGCCAGCAGCTTTAACAGGGATAATGAGCAGTTCTTC
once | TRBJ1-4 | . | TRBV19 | CASSIDRQRPNEKLFF | TGTGCCAGTAGTATAGATCGTCAGAGGCCGAATGAAAAACTGTTTTTT
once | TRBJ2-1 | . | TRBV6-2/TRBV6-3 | CASSRTSRRNNEQFF | TGTGCCAGCAGCCGTACTAGCCGAAGAAACAATGAGCAGTTCTTC
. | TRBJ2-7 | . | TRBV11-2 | CASSRGILQSSYEQYF | TGTGCCAGCAGCCGAGGGATCCTGCAGAGCTCCTACGAGCAGTACTTC
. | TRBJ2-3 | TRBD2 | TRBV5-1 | CASSFFIAGGLADTQYF | TGCGCCAGCAGCTTTTTTATAGCGGGAGGGTTAGCAGATACGCAGTATTTT
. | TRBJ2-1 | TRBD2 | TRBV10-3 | CAIRRAGGYNEQFF | TGTGCCATCAGGAGGGCGGGGGGCTACAATGAGCAGTTCTTC
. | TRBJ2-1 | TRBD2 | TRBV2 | CASTGTSEQFF | TGTGCCAGCACCGGGACTAGCGAGCAGTTCTTC
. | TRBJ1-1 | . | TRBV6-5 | CASSNGVVDTEAFF | TGTGCCAGCAGCAACGGGGTAGTAGACACTGAAGCTTTCTTT
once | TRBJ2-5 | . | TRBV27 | CASSLSASNGETQYF | TGTGCCAGCAGTTTATCGGCGAGTAACGGGGAGACCCAGTACTTC
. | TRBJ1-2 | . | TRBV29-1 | CSVDSTVASNYGYTF | TGCAGCGTTGACTCGACAGTGGCATCTAACTATGGCTACACCTTC
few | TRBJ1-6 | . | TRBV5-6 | CASMSYNSPLHF | TGTGCCAGCATGAGTTATAATTCACCCCTCCACTTT
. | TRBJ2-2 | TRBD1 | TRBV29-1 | CSTIGQGTGELFF | TGCAGCACCATAGGACAGGGGACCGGGGAGCTGTTTTTT
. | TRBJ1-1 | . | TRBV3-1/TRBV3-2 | CASSPETGMNTEAFF | TGTGCCAGCAGCCCAGAGACAGGCATGAACACTGAAGCTTTCTTT
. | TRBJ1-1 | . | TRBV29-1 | CSVFLQGSNTEAFF | TGCAGCGTTTTCCTACAGGGTTCGAACACTGAAGCTTTCTTT
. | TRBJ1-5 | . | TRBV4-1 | CASSQQDIYSNQPQHF | TGCGCCAGCAGCCAGCAAGACATTTATAGCAATCAGCCCCAGCATTTT
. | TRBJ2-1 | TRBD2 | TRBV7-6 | CASSLASAGGSYNEQFF | TGTGCCAGCAGCTTAGCTTCGGCGGGAGGCTCCTACAATGAGCAGTTCTTC
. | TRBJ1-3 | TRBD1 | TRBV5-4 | CASSPTTGSGNTIYF | TGTGCCAGCAGCCCAACGACAGGGTCTGGAAACACCATATATTTT
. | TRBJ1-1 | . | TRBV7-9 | CASSLGGLDEAFF | TGTGCCAGCAGCTTAGGCGGGTTGGATGAAGCTTTCTTT
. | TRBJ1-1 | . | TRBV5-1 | CASSLLRQPENTEAFF | TGCGCCAGCAGCTTATTGAGACAGCCGGAGAACACTGAAGCTTTCTTT
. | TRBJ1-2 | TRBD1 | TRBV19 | CASSTTGQGNGYTF | TGTGCCAGTAGTACCACGGGACAGGGAAATGGCTACACCTTC
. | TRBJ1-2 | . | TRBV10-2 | CASSEGDGYTF | TGCGCCAGCAGTGAAGGGGATGGCTACACCTTC